The TCR beta chain under discussion was sequenced for a study of blood T cell repertoires in COVID-19. Study background: T cells, B-cell-depleted T cells, or PBMCs supplied cDNA or gDNA.

Using immunoSEQ multiplex PCR, the repertoire was profiled, and TCRdb retains in-frame clones only, with some absent. Of approximately 150,000 clones listed, 80% to 85% are singletons. The source material was peripheral blood. This TCR was recovered from a man aged 25 to 40 with COVID-19, enrolled during active disease.

CDR3 bases: TGTGCCAGCAGACGTCGGGACTCAGGAGTCCACGAGCAGTACTTC. This encodes CASRRRDSGVHEQYF. V and J are TRBV6-5 and TRBJ2-7, with a weak D call TRBD2 (6 bases). The germline V gene encodes CDR1 MNHEY and CDR2 SVGAGI. The CDR3 sequence is 15 residues long. Trimming left V 6 bases short and J 5 bases short, with 20 bases between.